The present T cell receptor (beta chain) was sequenced within a study of CD8+CD57+ T cells in acquired aplastic anemia. This clonotype was found many times. Genomic DNA, serving as template, underwent TCR beta VDJ and CDR3 profiling. TCRdb re-called the reads with MiXCR, one entry per CDR3 protein. The repertoire holds about 80,000 distinct CDR3 sequences, approximately 45% seen once, with approximately 62% in the top ten. The origin of this receptor is a human donor in good health, serving as a control. The material sequenced was sorted CD4+, CD8+, or CD8+CD57+ T cells (not recorded which) from PBMCs.

CDR3 coding DNA: TGTGCCAGCAGTTACTTGGGGGACGAGCAGTACTTC. Protein sequence: CASSYLGDEQYF. The chain carries TRBV6-5 and TRBJ2-7; D might be TRBD1 or TRBD2, each matching 5 bases. Trimming stripped 1 base from V and 5 bases from J, with 6 bases between. Germline V lookup: CDR1 MNHEY, CDR2 SVGAGI. CDR3 size: 12 residues.